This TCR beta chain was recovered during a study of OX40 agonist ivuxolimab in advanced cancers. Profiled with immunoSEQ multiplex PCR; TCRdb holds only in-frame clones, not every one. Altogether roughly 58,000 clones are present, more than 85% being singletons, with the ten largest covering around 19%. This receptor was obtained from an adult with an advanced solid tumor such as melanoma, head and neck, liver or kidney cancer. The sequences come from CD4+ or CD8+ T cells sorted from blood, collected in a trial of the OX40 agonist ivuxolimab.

The CDR3: CASSPDRSYNEQFF. The CDR3 region has the DNA TGTGCCAGCAGCCCAGACAGGTCCTACAATGAGCAGTTCTTC. The V and J genes are TRBV7-6 and TRBJ2-1; TRBD1 is a possible D gene (6 bases). V was trimmed by 5 bases and J by 1 base, leaving 9 bases between them. Germline lookup yields CDR1 SGHVS and CDR2 FNYEAQ. This CDR3 is built from 14 residues.